Sequencing of this T cell receptor beta chain was carried out in a study of cytomegalovirus exposure and HLA in healthy donors. General study results and limits: Subsequent analysis found a tendency for first-cohort TCR clusters to co-occur within the 95 to 150 validation repertoires.

To note about this clone: What it binds is not known.

Sequencing used immunoSEQ multiplex PCR; TCRdb keeps in-frame clones, though not all of them. The table has under 250,000 clones, over 75% seen once; the top ten hold around 12%. The sample taken for sequencing was PBMCs. The clonotype comes from a man aged 18 to 29 in good health and CMV-seropositive.

CDR3 sequence: CASSARGGLAEYQETQYF. The CDR3 nucleotides are TGTGCCAGCAGCGCCAGGGGAGGATTAGCGGAATACCAAGAGACCCAGTACTTC. The rearrangement links TRBV9 to TRBJ2-5, with D perhaps TRBD1 or TRBD2 (6 bases each). This CDR3 is built from 18 residues. The V gene lost 3 bases and the J gene lost 0 bases, with 21 bases spanning the gap. Germline-derived CDR1 and CDR2 are SGDLS and YYNGEE. Combining the CDR3 with reference TRBV9 and TRBJ2-5 gives the whole variable domain DSGVTQTPKHLITATGQRVTLRCSPRSGDLSVYWYQQSLDQGLQFLIQYYNGEERAKGNILERFSAQQFPDLHSELNLSSLELGDSALYFCASSARGGLAEYQETQYFGPGTRLLVL.